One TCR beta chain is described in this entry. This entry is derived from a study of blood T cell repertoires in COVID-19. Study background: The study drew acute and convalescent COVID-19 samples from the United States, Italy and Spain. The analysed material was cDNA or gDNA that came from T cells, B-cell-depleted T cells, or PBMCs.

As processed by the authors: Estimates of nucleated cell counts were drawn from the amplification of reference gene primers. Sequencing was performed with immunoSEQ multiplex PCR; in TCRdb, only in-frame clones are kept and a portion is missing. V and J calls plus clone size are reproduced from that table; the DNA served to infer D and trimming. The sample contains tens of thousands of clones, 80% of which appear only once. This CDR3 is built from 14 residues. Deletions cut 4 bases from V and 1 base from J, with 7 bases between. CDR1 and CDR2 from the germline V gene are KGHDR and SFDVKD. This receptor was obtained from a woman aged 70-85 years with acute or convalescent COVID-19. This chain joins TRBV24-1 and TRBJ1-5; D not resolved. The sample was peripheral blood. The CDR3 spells CATSEGTSNQPQHF. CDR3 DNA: TGTGCCACCAGTGAGGGCACAAGCAATCAGCCCCAGCATTTT.